The rows below give T cell receptor beta chains drawn from one sample of a study of shared clonotypes between healthy human individuals. Clones were sequenced by immunoSEQ multiplex PCR, and TCRdb holds only the in-frame ones, with some missing. The table shows roughly 2 million clones, with about 95% occurring only once. The sequenced material came from naive CD8+ T cells sorted from blood. Every receptor here comes from a man between 18 and 35 years old in good health. Each CDR3 is given with its conserved first and last residue. The D gene is left open where the match is weak. The size entry is marked missing in some rows and otherwise reads once, few, many or a size class.

v_call: TRBV19
j_call: TRBJ2-1
d_call: TRBD2
cdr3_length: 13
clone_size: -
cdr3_nt: TGTGCCAGCGGGGGGAGCTCCTACAATGAGCAGTTCTTC
cdr3_aa: CASGGSSYNEQFF

v_call: TRBV7-6
j_call: TRBJ2-7
d_call: -
cdr3_length: 12
clone_size: -
cdr3_nt: TGTGCCAGCAGCTTGGGGGTATCCGAGCAGTACTTC
cdr3_aa: CASSLGVSEQYF

v_call: TRBV6-5
j_call: TRBJ2-7
d_call: -
cdr3_length: 14
clone_size: -
cdr3_nt: TGTGCCAGCAGTCCCGGGCTAGTCTCCTACGAGCAGTACTTC
cdr3_aa: CASSPGLVSYEQYF

v_call: TRBV6-5
j_call: TRBJ2-7
d_call: -
cdr3_length: 16
clone_size: -
cdr3_nt: TGTGCCAGCAGTTACTCGCAGGGAGAATCAGCCTACGAGCAGTACTTC
cdr3_aa: CASSYSQGESAYEQYF

v_call: TRBV29-1
j_call: TRBJ2-2
d_call: TRBD1
cdr3_length: 15
clone_size: -
cdr3_nt: TGCAGCGTGGCAGGCTCGGACAGGGGGGCCGGGGAGCTGTTTTTT
cdr3_aa: CSVAGSDRGAGELFF

v_call: TRBV6-1
j_call: TRBJ2-7
d_call: TRBD1
cdr3_length: 13
clone_size: -
cdr3_nt: TGTGCCAGCAGGGGACAGGAGGTCTACGAGCAGTACTTC
cdr3_aa: CASRGQEVYEQYF

v_call: TRBV2
j_call: TRBJ1-2
d_call: -
cdr3_length: 14
clone_size: once
cdr3_nt: TGTGCCAGCCCGAGCATGGGGAACCTCTATGGCTACACCTTC
cdr3_aa: CASPSMGNLYGYTF

v_call: TRBV15
j_call: TRBJ1-4
d_call: -
cdr3_length: 12
clone_size: -
cdr3_nt: TGTGCCACCAGCAAATATGATGAAAAACTGTTTTTT
cdr3_aa: CATSKYDEKLFF

v_call: TRBV7-2
j_call: TRBJ2-1
d_call: TRBD2
cdr3_length: 15
clone_size: -
cdr3_nt: TGTGCCAGCAGCGCCGGACTAGCGGGAGCCTATGAGCAGTTCTTC
cdr3_aa: CASSAGLAGAYEQFF

v_call: TRBV28
j_call: TRBJ2-4
d_call: -
cdr3_length: 19
clone_size: -
cdr3_nt: TGTGCCAGCAGTTTCCGCAAGTGGCGGCAAGAGACCCAGAAAAACATTCAGTACTTC
cdr3_aa: CASSFRKWRQETQKNIQYF

v_call: TRBV4-1
j_call: TRBJ2-3
d_call: TRBD2
cdr3_length: 14
clone_size: once
cdr3_nt: TGCGCCAGCAGCCCAAGCGGGGGGGGAGATACGCAGTATTTT
cdr3_aa: CASSPSGGGDTQYF

v_call: TRBV30
j_call: TRBJ1-1
d_call: TRBD1
cdr3_length: 12
clone_size: -
cdr3_nt: TGTGCCTGGAGTACCGGGACAGGAGAAGCTTTCTTT
cdr3_aa: CAWSTGTGEAFF

v_call: TRBV5-6
j_call: TRBJ1-2
d_call: TRBD1
cdr3_length: 14
clone_size: -
cdr3_nt: TGTGCCAGCAGCTTGGGTACCGGGACAGCTGGCTACACCTTC
cdr3_aa: CASSLGTGTAGYTF

v_call: TRBV13
j_call: TRBJ1-1
d_call: TRBD1
cdr3_length: 13
clone_size: few
cdr3_nt: TGTGCCAGCAGCCCCGGACAGGGTTTTGAAGCTTTCTTT
cdr3_aa: CASSPGQGFEAFF

v_call: TRBV13
j_call: TRBJ2-7
d_call: TRBD1
cdr3_length: 13
clone_size: -
cdr3_nt: TGTGCCAGCAGCTTTCGGACAGGCCTCGAGCAGTACTTC
cdr3_aa: CASSFRTGLEQYF

v_call: TRBV5-4
j_call: TRBJ1-3
d_call: TRBD1
cdr3_length: 18
clone_size: -
cdr3_nt: TGTGCCAGCAGCCGTAGGGCTACAGGGGAAGGAGCTGGAAACACCATATATTTT
cdr3_aa: CASSRRATGEGAGNTIYF

v_call: TRBV27
j_call: TRBJ2-7
d_call: -
cdr3_length: 13
clone_size: -
cdr3_nt: TGTGCCAGCAGTTTATTTTTCCCCTACGAGCAGTACTTC
cdr3_aa: CASSLFFPYEQYF

v_call: TRBV9
j_call: TRBJ2-3
d_call: -
cdr3_length: 14
clone_size: -
cdr3_nt: TGTGCCAGCAGCCTCGCCCAATCGACGGATACGCAGTATTTT
cdr3_aa: CASSLAQSTDTQYF

v_call: TRBV19
j_call: TRBJ2-3
d_call: -
cdr3_length: 16
clone_size: -
cdr3_nt: TGTGCCAGTAGTACCCGGGACCGCACTAGCACAGATACGCAGTATTTT
cdr3_aa: CASSTRDRTSTDTQYF

v_call: TRBV5-8
j_call: TRBJ2-7
d_call: -
cdr3_length: 12
clone_size: -
cdr3_nt: TGTGCCAGCAGCTTACGGGCCGGCGAGCAGTACTTC
cdr3_aa: CASSLRAGEQYF

v_call: TRBV9
j_call: TRBJ2-1
d_call: -
cdr3_length: 16
clone_size: -
cdr3_nt: TGTGCCAGCAGCGTAGAGGGGGTAGGACCCTTCAATGAGCAGTTCTTC
cdr3_aa: CASSVEGVGPFNEQFF

v_call: TRBV11-2
j_call: TRBJ1-2
d_call: -
cdr3_length: 14
clone_size: -
cdr3_nt: TGTGCCAGCAGCTTCACAGGAGGGGGTTATGGCTACACCTTC
cdr3_aa: CASSFTGGGYGYTF

v_call: TRBV7-8
j_call: TRBJ2-5
d_call: TRBD1
cdr3_length: 14
clone_size: -
cdr3_nt: TGTGCCAGCAGCCAGACAGGGGGCGGGGAGACCCAGTACTTC
cdr3_aa: CASSQTGGGETQYF

v_call: TRBV6-5
j_call: TRBJ1-2
d_call: -
cdr3_length: 12
clone_size: -
cdr3_nt: TGTGCCAGCAGTTACTCGATGGGACCCGAGACCTTC
cdr3_aa: CASSYSMGPETF

v_call: TRBV4-1
j_call: TRBJ2-7
d_call: -
cdr3_length: 12
clone_size: -
cdr3_nt: TGCGCCAGCAGCCAAGCGGGGTACGAGCAGTACTTC
cdr3_aa: CASSQAGYEQYF

v_call: TRBV27
j_call: TRBJ2-7
d_call: -
cdr3_length: 17
clone_size: -
cdr3_nt: TGTGCCAGCAGCTCCCTCCCTCAGGAGCACCTCGTATACGAGCAGTACTTC
cdr3_aa: CASSSLPQEHLVYEQYF

v_call: TRBV6-6
j_call: TRBJ2-5
d_call: -
cdr3_length: 13
clone_size: -
cdr3_nt: TGTGCCAGCAGTTACGGGGCTGGGGAGACCCAGTACTTC
cdr3_aa: CASSYGAGETQYF

v_call: TRBV5-4
j_call: TRBJ2-7
d_call: -
cdr3_length: 14
clone_size: -
cdr3_nt: TGTGCCAGCAGCCCGTATGAGGGAGGCTACGAGCAGTACTTC
cdr3_aa: CASSPYEGGYEQYF

v_call: TRBV14
j_call: TRBJ1-3
d_call: -
cdr3_length: 12
clone_size: once
cdr3_nt: TGTGCCAGCGGAATGTCTGGAAACACCATATATTTT
cdr3_aa: CASGMSGNTIYF

v_call: TRBV5-6
j_call: TRBJ1-2
d_call: TRBD1
cdr3_length: 14
clone_size: -
cdr3_nt: TGTGCCAGCAGAGATGATACCGGGACAGCTGGCTACACCTTC
cdr3_aa: CASRDDTGTAGYTF

v_call: TRBV9
j_call: TRBJ2-1
d_call: TRBD1
cdr3_length: 15
clone_size: -
cdr3_nt: TGTGCCAGCAGCCCACCGGACAGGGGGAGGAGTGAGCAGTTCTTC
cdr3_aa: CASSPPDRGRSEQFF

v_call: TRBV28
j_call: TRBJ2-7
d_call: -
cdr3_length: 13
clone_size: -
cdr3_nt: TGTGCCAGCAGTTTCCCTTCCTCCTACGAGCAGTACTTC
cdr3_aa: CASSFPSSYEQYF

v_call: TRBV27
j_call: TRBJ2-5
d_call: -
cdr3_length: 12
clone_size: -
cdr3_nt: TGTGCCAGCAGGGGCGGCCAAGAGACCCAGTACTTC
cdr3_aa: CASRGGQETQYF

v_call: TRBV5-1
j_call: TRBJ1-2
d_call: TRBD1
cdr3_length: 18
clone_size: -
cdr3_nt: TGCGCCAGCAGCTCGACCGGGACAGCGCCTCTAAGTGAATATGGCTACACCTTC
cdr3_aa: CASSSTGTAPLSEYGYTF

v_call: TRBV10-3
j_call: TRBJ2-7
d_call: -
cdr3_length: 13
clone_size: -
cdr3_nt: TGTGCCATGGCGGAGAGGGGTTGGTACGAGCAGTACTTC
cdr3_aa: CAMAERGWYEQYF